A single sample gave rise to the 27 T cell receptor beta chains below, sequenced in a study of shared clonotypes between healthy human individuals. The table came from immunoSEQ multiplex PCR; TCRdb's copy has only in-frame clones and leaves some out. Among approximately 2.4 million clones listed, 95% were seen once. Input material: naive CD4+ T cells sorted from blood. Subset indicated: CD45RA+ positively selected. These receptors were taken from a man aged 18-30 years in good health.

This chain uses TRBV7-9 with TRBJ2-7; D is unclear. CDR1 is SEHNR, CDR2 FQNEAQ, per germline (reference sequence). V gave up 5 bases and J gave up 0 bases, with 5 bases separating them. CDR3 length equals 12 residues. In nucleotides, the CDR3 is TGTGCCAGCAGCATACTCTCCTACGAGCAGTACTTC. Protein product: CASSILSYEQYF.

The CDR3 region is CASYRGRGNTEAFF. CDR3 DNA sequence: TGTGCCAGCTACAGGGGGCGGGGGAACACTGAAGCTTTCTTT. The chain recombines TRBV6-5 with TRBJ1-1; the match to TRBD1 covers 9 bases. Germline lookup yields CDR1 MNHEY and CDR2 SVGAGI. With 8 bases clipped from V and 1 base from J, the junction kept 5 bases outside the gene matches. The CDR3 contains 14 residues.

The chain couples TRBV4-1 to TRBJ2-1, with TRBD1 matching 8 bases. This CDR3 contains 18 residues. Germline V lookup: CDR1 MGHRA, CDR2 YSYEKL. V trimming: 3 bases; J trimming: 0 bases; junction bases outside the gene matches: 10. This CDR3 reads CASSQGNRGSSSYNEQFF. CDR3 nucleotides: TGCGCCAGCAGCCAGGGAAACAGGGGGTCGAGCTCCTACAATGAGCAGTTCTTC.

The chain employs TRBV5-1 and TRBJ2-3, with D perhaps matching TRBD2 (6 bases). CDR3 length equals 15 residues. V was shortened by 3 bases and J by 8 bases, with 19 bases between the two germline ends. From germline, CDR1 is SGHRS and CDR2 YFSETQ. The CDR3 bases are TGCGCCAGCAGCTGGGGGACCAGCGCAGCGGGTACGCAGTATTTT. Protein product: CASSWGTSAAGTQYF.

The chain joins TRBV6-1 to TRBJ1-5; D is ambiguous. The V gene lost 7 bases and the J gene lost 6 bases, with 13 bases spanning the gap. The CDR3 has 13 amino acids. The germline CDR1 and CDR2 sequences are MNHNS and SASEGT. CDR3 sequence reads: CASKRRSGQPQHF. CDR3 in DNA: TGTGCCAGCAAGCGGAGGTCCGGTCAGCCCCAGCATTTT.

CDR3 amino acids: CASSPSDGTGAPEAFF. For the CDR3, the DNA is TGTGCCAGCAGTCCCTCCGACGGGACAGGGGCCCCTGAAGCTTTCTTT. This rearrangement joins TRBV28 to TRBJ1-1, with TRBD1 matching 10 bases. This CDR3 has 16 amino acids. V was clipped by 5 bases and J by 6 bases; unmatched bases: 12. The germline gives CDR1 MDHEN, CDR2 SYDVKM.

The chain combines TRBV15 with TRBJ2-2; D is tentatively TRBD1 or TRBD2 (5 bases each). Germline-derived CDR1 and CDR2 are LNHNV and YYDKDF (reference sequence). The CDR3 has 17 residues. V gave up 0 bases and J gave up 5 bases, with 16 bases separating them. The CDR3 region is CATSRDTWGTGTGELFF. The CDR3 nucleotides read TGTGCCACCAGCAGAGATACTTGGGGCACGGGGACCGGGGAGCTGTTTTTT.

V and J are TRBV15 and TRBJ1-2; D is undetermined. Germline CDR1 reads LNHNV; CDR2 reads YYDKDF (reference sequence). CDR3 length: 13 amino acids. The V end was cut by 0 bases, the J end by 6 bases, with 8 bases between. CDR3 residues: CATSREVGNGYTF. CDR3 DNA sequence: TGTGCCACCAGCAGAGAGGTCGGGAATGGCTACACCTTC.

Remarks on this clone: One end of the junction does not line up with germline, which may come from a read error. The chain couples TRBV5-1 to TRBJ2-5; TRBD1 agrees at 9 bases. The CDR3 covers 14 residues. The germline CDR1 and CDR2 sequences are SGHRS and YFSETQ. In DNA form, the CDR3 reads TGCGCCAGCAGCACCGGACAGGGGCAAGGGACCCAGTACTTC. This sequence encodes CASSTGQGQGTQYF.

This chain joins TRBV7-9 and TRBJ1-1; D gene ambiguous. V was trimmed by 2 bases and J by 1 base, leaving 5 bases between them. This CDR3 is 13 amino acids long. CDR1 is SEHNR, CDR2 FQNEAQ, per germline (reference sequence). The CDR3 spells CASSLWPNTEAFF. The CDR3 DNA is TGTGCCAGCAGCTTATGGCCGAACACTGAAGCTTTCTTT.

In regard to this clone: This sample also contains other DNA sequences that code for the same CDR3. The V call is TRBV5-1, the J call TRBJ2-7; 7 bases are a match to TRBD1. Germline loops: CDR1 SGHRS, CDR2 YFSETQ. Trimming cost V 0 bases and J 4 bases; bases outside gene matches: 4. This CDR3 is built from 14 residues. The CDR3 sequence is CASSLESGGYEQYF. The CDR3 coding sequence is TGCGCCAGCAGCTTGGAGTCAGGGGGATACGAGCAGTACTTC.

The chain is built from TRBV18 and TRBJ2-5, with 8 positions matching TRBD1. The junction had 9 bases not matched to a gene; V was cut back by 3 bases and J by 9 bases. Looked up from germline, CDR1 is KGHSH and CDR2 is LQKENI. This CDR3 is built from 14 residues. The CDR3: CASSPGQGGVAQYF. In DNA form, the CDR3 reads TGTGCCAGCTCACCCGGACAGGGTGGGGTGGCCCAGTACTTC.

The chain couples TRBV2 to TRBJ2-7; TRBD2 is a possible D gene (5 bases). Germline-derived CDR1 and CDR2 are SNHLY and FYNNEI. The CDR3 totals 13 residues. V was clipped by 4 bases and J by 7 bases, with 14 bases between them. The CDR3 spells CASSADGRGEQYF. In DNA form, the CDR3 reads TGTGCCAGCAGTGCGGACGGCAGAGGGGAGCAGTACTTC.

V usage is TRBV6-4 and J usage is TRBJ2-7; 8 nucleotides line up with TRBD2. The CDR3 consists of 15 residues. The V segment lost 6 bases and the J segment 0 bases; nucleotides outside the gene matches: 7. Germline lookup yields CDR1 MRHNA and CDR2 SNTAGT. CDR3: CASRGERGFSYEQYF. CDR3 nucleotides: TGTGCCAGCAGGGGGGAGCGGGGGTTCTCCTACGAGCAGTACTTC.

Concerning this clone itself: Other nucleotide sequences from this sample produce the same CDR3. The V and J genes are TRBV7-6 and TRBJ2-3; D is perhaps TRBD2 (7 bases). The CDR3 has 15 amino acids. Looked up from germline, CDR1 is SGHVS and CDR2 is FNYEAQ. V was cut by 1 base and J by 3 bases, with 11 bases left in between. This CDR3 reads CASSLGGGGTDTQYF. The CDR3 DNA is TGTGCCAGCAGCTTAGGAGGGGGAGGGACAGATACGCAGTATTTT.

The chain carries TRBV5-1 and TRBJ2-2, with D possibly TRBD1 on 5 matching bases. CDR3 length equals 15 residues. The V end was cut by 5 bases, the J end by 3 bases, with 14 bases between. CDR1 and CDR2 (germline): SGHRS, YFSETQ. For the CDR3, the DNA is TGCGCCAGCAGTCCAAGGGGTGGGGACACCGGGGAGCTGTTTTTT. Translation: CASSPRGGDTGELFF.

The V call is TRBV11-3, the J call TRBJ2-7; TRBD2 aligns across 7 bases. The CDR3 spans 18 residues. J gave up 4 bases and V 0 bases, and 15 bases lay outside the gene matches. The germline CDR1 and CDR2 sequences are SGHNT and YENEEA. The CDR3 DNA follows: TGTGCCAGCAGCTTAGATATAAAGAGGGAGGGCTGGCTGTACGAGCAGTACTTC. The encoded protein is CASSLDIKREGWLYEQYF. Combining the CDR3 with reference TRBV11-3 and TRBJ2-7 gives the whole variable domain EAGVVQSPRYKIIEKKQPVAFWCNPISGHNTLYWYLQNLGQGPELLIRYENEEAVDDSQLPKDRFSAERLKGVDSTLKIQPAELGDSAVYLCASSLDIKREGWLYEQYFGPGTRLTVT.

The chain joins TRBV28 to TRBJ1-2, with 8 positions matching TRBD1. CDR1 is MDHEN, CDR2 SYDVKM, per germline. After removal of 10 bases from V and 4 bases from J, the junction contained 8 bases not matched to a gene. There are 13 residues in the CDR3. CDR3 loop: CATHQGAIYGYTF. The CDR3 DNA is TGTGCCACGCACCAGGGGGCTATCTATGGCTACACCTTC.

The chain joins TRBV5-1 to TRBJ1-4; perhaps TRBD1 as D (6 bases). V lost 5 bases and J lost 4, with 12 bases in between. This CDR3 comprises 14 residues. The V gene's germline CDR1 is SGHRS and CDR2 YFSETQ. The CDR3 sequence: CASRPQGINEKLFF. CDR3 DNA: TGCGCCAGCAGACCACAGGGCATTAATGAAAAACTGTTTTTT.

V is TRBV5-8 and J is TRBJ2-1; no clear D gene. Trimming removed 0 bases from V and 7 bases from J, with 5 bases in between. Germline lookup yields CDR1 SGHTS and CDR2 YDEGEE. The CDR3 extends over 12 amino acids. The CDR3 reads CASSLVMNEQFF. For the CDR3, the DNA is TGTGCCAGCAGCTTGGTCATGAATGAGCAGTTCTTC.

CDR3 in amino acids: CASSQEAPTSGKNNEQFF. In nucleotides, the CDR3 is TGCGCCAGCAGCCAAGAGGCCCCGACTAGCGGGAAAAACAATGAGCAGTTCTTC. This chain links TRBV4-1 with TRBJ2-1; TRBD2 matches at 11 bases. The germline gives CDR1 MGHRA, CDR2 YSYEKL. The CDR3 length is 18 residues. V was pared by 0 bases and J by 5 bases, with 9 bases of the junction left unmatched.

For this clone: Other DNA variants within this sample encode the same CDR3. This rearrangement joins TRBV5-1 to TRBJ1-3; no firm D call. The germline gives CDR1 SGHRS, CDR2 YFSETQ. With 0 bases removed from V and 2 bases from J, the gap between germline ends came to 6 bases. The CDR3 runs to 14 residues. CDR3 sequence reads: CASSLDGAGNTIYF. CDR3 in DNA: TGCGCCAGCAGCTTGGACGGGGCTGGAAACACCATATATTTT. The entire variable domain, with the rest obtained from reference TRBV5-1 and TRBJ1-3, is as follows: KAGVTQTPRYLIKTRGQQVTLSCSPISGHRSVSWYQQTPGQGLQFLFEYFSETQRNKGNFPGRFSGRQFSNSRSEMNVSTLELGDSALYLCASSLDGAGNTIYFGEGSWLTVV.

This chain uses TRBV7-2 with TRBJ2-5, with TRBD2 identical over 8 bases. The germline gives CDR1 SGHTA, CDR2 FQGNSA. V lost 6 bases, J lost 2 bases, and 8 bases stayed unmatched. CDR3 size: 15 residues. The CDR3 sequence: CASRRGGTKQETQYF. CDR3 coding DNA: TGTGCCAGCAGGCGCGGGGGGACCAAACAAGAGACCCAGTACTTC. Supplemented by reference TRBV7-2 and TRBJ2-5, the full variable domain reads GAGVSQSPSNKVTEKGKDVELRCDPISGHTALYWYRQSLGQGLEFLIYFQGNSAPDKSGLPSDRFSAERTGGSVSTLTIQRTQQEDSAVYLCASRRGGTKQETQYFGPGTRLLVL.

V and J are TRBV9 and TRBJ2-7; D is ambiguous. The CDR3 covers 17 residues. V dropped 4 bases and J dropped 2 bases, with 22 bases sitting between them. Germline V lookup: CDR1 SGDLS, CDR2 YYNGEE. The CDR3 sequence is CASSPSWAGLRTYEQYF. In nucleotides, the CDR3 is TGTGCCAGCAGCCCTTCCTGGGCAGGCTTGAGGACCTACGAGCAGTACTTC.

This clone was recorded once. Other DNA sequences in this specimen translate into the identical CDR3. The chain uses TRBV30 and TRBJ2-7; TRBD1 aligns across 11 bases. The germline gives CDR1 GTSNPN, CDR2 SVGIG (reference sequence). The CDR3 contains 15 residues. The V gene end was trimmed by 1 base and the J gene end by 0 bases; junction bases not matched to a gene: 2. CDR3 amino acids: CAWSEGTGGSYEQYF. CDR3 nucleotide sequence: TGTGCCTGGAGTGAAGGGACAGGGGGCTCCTACGAGCAGTACTTC.

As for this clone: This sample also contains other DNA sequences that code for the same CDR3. The CDR3 DNA is TGTGCCAGCAGCAGAGAGATAAACACTGAAGCTTTCTTT. Residues: CASSREINTEAFF. V gene TRBV2 combines with J gene TRBJ1-1; no firm D call. Looked up from germline, CDR1 is SNHLY and CDR2 is FYNNEI. The V and J ends lost 6 bases and 2 bases respectively, with 10 bases between them. This CDR3 has 13 amino acids. The full variable domain, its missing parts supplied by reference TRBV2 and TRBJ1-1, is EPEVTQTPSHQVTQMGQEVILRCVPISNHLYFYWYRQILGQKVEFLVSFYNNEISEKSEIFDDQFSVERPDGSNFTLKIRSTKLEDSAMYFCASSREINTEAFFGQGTRLTVV.

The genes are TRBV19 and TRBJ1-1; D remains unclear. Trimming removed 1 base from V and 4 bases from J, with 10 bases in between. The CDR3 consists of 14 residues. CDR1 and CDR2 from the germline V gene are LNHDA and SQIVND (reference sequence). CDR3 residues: CASSIGGISTEAFF. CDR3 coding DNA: TGTGCCAGTAGTATAGGAGGGATCTCCACTGAAGCTTTCTTT.